Listed below are T cell receptor beta chains from one sample, sequenced in a study of shared clonotypes between healthy human individuals. Produced via immunoSEQ multiplex PCR; TCRdb's table is partial and in-frame only. The table records around 500,000 clones, roughly four fifths of them present only once. Sequenced: PBMCs. The source is a woman aged 40 to 55 in good health. Some clones in this sample may be carry-over from other donors' samples. Both conserved end residues are part of each CDR3. The D gene is left open where the match is weak. Clone size is given for some rows only: seen once, a few or many times, or a class if the clone is expanded.

size,V,D,J,DNA,CDR3
-,TRBV19,TRBD1,TRBJ1-2,TGTGCCAGTAGTTCCGGGACAGCCGGTGGCTACACCTTC,CASSSGTAGGYTF
many,TRBV6-5,TRBD2,TRBJ2-7,TGTGCCAGCAGTCCATCTAGCGGACGCTCCTACGAGCAGTACTTC,CASSPSSGRSYEQYF
-,TRBV2,-,TRBJ2-7,TGTGCCAGCAGTGAAGGAGGGCCGTCCTACGAGCAGTACTTC,CASSEGGPSYEQYF
-,TRBV13,-,TRBJ2-3,TGTGCCAGCAGCTTAAATGTAGATACGCAGTATTTT,CASSLNVDTQYF
-,TRBV5-1,TRBD1,TRBJ2-6,TGCGCCAGCAGCTTGGCCCCGGGACAGGGCTCTGGGGCCAACGTCCTGACTTTC,CASSLAPGQGSGANVLTF
-,TRBV7-9,-,TRBJ2-1,TGTGCCAGCAGTTATTCAGGCGACAATGAGCAGTTCTTC,CASSYSGDNEQFF
-,TRBV4-3,-,TRBJ2-3,TGCGCCAGCAGCCAAGGCGGGCGTATAGGCGATACGCAGTATTTT,CASSQGGRIGDTQYF
-,TRBV10-3,-,TRBJ2-5,TGTGCCATCAGTGAGTTGGTTGGGCCCTCGGGCCAGTACTTC,CAISELVGPSGQYF
-,TRBV7-7,-,TRBJ2-2,TGTGCTAGCAGCTTAGGGTGGGGAACCGGGGAGCTGTTTTTT,CASSLGWGTGELFF
many,TRBV11-2,-,TRBJ2-2,TGTGCCAGCAGCTTAGACGGTGGGTTCACCGGGGAGCTGTTTTTT,CASSLDGGFTGELFF
-,TRBV11-2,TRBD1,TRBJ2-7,TGTGCCAGCAGCGAAAACAGGGGGGCAAACGAGCAGTACTTC,CASSENRGANEQYF
-,TRBV7-9,-,TRBJ2-3,-,CASSLGTMFFGADTQYF
-,TRBV30,TRBD1,TRBJ2-1,TGTGCCTGGGACCGACAGGGTATCAATGAGCAGTTCTTC,CAWDRQGINEQFF
-,TRBV30,TRBD2,TRBJ2-3,TGTGCCTGGAGTTGGGAGGGTTGGAGAAATACGCAGTATTTT,CAWSWEGWRNTQYF
-,TRBV6-4,TRBD2,TRBJ2-1,TGTGCCAGCAGTGACAGCGATAGCGGGGGAGGGTACAATGAGCAGTTCTTC,CASSDSDSGGGYNEQFF
-,TRBV28,-,TRBJ2-2,TGTGCCAGCAGTTTAGGGAACCTCGGGGAGCTGTTTTTT,CASSLGNLGELFF
-,TRBV29-1,-,TRBJ1-1,TGCAGCGTTGATGGGGAAAAGAACACTGAAGCTTTCTTT,CSVDGEKNTEAFF
-,TRBV2,TRBD1,TRBJ1-1,TGTGCCAGCAGCCCCGACAGGGGGCCCGGAAACACTGAAGCTTTCTTT,CASSPDRGPGNTEAFF
-,TRBV4-3,TRBD1,TRBJ2-3,TGCGCCAGCAGCCAAGGGTCCCCAGGGGGCGCGAATACGCAGTATTTT,CASSQGSPGGANTQYF
once,TRBV5-4,TRBD2,TRBJ2-2,TGTGCCAGCAGGGGAGGACTAGCGGGAGAGACCGGGGAGCTGTTTTTT,CASRGGLAGETGELFF
many,TRBV25-1,-,TRBJ2-3,TGTGCCAGCAGTTCGACAGCCCCCACCGAGCCGCAGTATTTT,CASSSTAPTEPQYF
-,TRBV18,TRBD2,TRBJ2-7,TGTGCCAGCTCACCAGGGACTAGCGGGAGAATATCCCACGAGCAGTACTTC,CASSPGTSGRISHEQYF
-,TRBV6-5,TRBD1,TRBJ1-1,TGTGCCAGCAGCCGATCCGGGACAGGGGGAGCTTTCTTT,CASSRSGTGGAFF
-,TRBV27,TRBD2,TRBJ2-2,TGTGCCAGCAGGGGGTTAGCGGGGAACACCGGGGAGCTGTTTTTT,CASRGLAGNTGELFF
-,TRBV2,-,TRBJ1-2,TGTGCCAGCAGTGAATTGGGGCAGGGTTTGGGGTACACCTTC,CASSELGQGLGYTF
-,TRBV30,TRBD2,TRBJ2-7,TGTGCCTGGAGTGTACGACTAGCGGCGAAGGAGCAGTACTTC,CAWSVRLAAKEQYF
-,TRBV27,-,TRBJ2-1,TGTGCCAGCAGTTTCTCTAGCCGCGAGCAGTTCTTC,CASSFSSREQFF
once,TRBV28,TRBD1,TRBJ1-3,TGTGCCAGCAGTTTTTCAGGGGGCTCTGGAAACACCATATATTTT,CASSFSGGSGNTIYF